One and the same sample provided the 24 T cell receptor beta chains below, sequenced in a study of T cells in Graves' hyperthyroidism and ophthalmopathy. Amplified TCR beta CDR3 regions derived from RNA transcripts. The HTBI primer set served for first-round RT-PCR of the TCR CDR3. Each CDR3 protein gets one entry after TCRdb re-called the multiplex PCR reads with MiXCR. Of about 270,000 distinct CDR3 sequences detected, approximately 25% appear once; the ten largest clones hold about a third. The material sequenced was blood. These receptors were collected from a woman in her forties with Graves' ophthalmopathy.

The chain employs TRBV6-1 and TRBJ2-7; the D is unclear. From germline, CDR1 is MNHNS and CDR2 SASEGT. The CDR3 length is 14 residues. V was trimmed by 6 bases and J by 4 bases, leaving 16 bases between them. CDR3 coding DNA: TGTGCCAGCAGAGAGAGGATCAGACGATACGAGCAGTACTTC. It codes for CASRERIRRYEQYF.

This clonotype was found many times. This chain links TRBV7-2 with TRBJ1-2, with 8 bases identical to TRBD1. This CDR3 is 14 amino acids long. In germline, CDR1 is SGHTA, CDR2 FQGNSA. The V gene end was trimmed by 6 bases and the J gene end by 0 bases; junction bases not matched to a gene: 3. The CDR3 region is CASRSDRANYGYTF. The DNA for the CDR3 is TGTGCCAGCAGGTCGGACAGGGCTAACTATGGCTACACCTTC. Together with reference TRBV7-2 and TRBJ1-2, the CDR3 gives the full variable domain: GAGVSQSPSNKVTEKGKDVELRCDPISGHTALYWYRQSLGQGLEFLIYFQGNSAPDKSGLPSDRFSAERTGGSVSTLTIQRTQQEDSAVYLCASRSDRANYGYTFGSGTRLTVV.

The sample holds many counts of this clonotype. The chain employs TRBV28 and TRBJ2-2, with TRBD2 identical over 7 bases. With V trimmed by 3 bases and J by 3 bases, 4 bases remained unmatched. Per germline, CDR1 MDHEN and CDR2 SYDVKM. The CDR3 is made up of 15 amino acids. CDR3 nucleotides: TGTGCCAGCAGTTTTGCGGCGGGGGACACCGGGGAGCTGTTTTTT. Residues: CASSFAAGDTGELFF.

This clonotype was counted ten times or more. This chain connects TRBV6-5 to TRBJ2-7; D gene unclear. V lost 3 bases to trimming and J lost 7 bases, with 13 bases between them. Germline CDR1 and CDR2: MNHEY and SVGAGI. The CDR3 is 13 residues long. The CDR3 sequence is CASSYASRREQYF. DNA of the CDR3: TGTGCCAGCAGTTATGCGTCCAGACGGGAGCAGTACTTC.

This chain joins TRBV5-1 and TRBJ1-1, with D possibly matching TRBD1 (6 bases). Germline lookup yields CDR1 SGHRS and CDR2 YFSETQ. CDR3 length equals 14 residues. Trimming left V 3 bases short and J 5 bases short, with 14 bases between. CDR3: CASSSTDRITEAFF. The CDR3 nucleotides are TGCGCCAGCAGCTCAACCGACAGGATAACTGAAGCTTTCTTT.

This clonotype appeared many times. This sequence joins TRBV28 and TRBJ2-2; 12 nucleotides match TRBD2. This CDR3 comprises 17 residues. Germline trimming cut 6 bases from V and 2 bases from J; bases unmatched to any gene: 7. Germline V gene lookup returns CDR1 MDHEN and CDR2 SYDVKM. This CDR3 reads CASRPAGLAGNTGELFF. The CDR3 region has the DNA TGTGCCAGCAGACCCGCTGGACTAGCGGGAAACACCGGGGAGCTGTTTTTT.

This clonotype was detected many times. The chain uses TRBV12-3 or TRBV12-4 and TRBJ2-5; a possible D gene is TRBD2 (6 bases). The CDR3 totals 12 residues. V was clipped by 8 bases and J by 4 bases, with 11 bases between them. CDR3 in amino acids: CASGRDSETQYF. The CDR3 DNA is TGTGCCAGCGGCCGGGACTCAGAGACCCAGTACTTC.

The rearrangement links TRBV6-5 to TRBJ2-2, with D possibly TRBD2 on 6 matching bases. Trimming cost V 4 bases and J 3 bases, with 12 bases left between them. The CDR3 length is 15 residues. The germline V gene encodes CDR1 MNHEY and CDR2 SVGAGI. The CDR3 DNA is TGTGCCAGCAGTTTGGGGGGACCCTACACCGGGGAGCTGTTTTTT. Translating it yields CASSLGGPYTGELFF.

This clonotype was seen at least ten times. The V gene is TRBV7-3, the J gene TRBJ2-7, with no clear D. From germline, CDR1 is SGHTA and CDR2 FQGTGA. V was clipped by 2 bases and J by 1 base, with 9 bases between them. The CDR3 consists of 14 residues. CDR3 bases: TGTGCCAGCAGCTTAGGCGTAGTATCCTACGAGCAGTACTTC. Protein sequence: CASSLGVVSYEQYF.

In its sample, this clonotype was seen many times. The CDR3 here is CASGRFGIDGYTF. CDR3 DNA sequence: TGTGCTAGTGGTCGGTTTGGCATCGATGGCTACACCTTC. This chain connects TRBV12-5 to TRBJ1-2; D not certain. V dropped 5 bases and J dropped 6 bases, with 13 bases sitting between them. CDR1 and CDR2 from the germline V gene are LGHNT and FRNRAP. The CDR3 is 13 amino acids.

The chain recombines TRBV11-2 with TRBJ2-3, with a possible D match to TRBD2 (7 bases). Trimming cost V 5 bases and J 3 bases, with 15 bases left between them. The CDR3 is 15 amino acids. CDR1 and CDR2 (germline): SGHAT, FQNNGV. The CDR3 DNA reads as TGTGCCAGCAGCCGTCGGACAGCGGGGACAGATACGCAGTATTTT. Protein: CASSRRTAGTDTQYF.

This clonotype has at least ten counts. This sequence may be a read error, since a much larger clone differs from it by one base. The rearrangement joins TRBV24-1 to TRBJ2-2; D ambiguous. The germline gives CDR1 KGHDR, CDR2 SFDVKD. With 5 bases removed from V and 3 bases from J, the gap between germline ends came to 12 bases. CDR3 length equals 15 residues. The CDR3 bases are TGTGCCACCAGTGGTTATGGGCAGGACACCGGGGAGCTGTTTTTT. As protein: CATSGYGQDTGELFF.

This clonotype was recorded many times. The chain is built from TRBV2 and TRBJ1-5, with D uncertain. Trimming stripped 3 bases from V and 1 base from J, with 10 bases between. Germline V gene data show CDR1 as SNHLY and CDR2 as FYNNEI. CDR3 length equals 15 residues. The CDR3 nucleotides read TGTGCCAGCAGTGACAGGTCGGGGAGCAATCAGCCCCAGCATTTT. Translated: CASSDRSGSNQPQHF.

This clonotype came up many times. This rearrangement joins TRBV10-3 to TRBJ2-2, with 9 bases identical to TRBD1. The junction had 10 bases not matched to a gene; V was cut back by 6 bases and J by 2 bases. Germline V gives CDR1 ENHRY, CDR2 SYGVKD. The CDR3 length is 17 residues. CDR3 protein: CAIRRQGGSGNTGELFF. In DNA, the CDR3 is TGTGCCATCAGAAGACAGGGGGGGTCCGGCAACACCGGGGAGCTGTTTTTT.

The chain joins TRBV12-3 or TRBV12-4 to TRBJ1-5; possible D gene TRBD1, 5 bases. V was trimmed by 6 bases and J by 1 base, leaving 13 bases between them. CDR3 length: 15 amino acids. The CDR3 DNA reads TGTGCCAGCAGGCTTGGGGGGTTCAGCAATCAGCCCCAGCATTTT. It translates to CASRLGGFSNQPQHF.

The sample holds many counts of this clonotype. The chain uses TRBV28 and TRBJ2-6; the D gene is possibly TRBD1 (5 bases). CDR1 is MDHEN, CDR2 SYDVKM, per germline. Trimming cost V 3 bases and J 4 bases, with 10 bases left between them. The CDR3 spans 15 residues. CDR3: CASSLWGDGANVLTF. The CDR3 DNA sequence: TGTGCCAGCAGTTTGTGGGGCGACGGGGCCAACGTCCTGACTTTC.

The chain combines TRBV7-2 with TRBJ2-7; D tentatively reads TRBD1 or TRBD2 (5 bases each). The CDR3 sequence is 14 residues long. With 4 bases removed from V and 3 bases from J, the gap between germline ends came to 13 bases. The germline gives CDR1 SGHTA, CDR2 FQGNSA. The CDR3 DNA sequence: TGTGCCAGCAGCTGGGACCCTTCCAGCTACGAGCAGTACTTC. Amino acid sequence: CASSWDPSSYEQYF.

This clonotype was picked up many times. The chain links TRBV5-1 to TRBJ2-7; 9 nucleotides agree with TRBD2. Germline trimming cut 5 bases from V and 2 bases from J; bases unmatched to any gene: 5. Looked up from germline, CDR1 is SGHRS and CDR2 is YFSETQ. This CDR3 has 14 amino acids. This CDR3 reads CASSEAGGTYEQYF. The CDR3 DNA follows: TGCGCCAGCAGTGAAGCGGGAGGTACCTACGAGCAGTACTTC.

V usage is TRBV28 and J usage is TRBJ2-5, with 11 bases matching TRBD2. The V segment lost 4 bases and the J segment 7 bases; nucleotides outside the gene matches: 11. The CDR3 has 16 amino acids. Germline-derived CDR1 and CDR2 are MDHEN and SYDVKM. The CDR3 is CASSSRLAGRVRTQYF. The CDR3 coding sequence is TGTGCCAGCAGTTCGCGACTAGCGGGACGCGTGCGGACCCAGTACTTC. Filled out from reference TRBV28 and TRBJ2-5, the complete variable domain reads DVKVTQSSRYLVKRTGEKVFLECVQDMDHENMFWYRQDPGLGLRLIYFSYDVKMKEKGDIPEGYSVSREKKERFSLILESASTNQTSMYLCASSSRLAGRVRTQYFGPGTRLLVL.

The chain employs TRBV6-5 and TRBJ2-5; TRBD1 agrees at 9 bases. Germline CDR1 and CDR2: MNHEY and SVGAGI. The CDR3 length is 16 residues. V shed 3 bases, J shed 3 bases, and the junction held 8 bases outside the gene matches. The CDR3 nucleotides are TGTGCCAGCAGTTATAGATCGGGACAGGGTAAAGAGACCCAGTACTTC. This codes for CASSYRSGQGKETQYF.

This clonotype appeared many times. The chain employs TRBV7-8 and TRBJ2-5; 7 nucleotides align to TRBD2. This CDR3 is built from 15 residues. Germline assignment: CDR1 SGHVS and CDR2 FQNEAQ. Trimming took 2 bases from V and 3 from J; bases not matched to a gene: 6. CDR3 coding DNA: TGTGCCAGCAGCTTACTTCTAGCGGACAAAGAGACCCAGTACTTC. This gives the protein CASSLLLADKETQYF.

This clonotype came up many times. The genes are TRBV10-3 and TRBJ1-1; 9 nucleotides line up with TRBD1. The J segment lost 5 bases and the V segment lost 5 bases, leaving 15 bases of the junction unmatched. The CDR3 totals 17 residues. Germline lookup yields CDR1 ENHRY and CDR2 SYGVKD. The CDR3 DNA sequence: TGTGCCATCAGTCGAGTGGGACAGGGAGGATGGGATACTGAAGCTTTCTTT. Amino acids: CAISRVGQGGWDTEAFF.

CDR3 sequence: CASSEFGPMDQGDGYTF. The CDR3 DNA follows: TGTGCCAGCAGTGAATTTGGGCCGATGGACCAAGGGGATGGCTACACCTTC. The chain combines TRBV6-1 with TRBJ1-2; D is possibly TRBD1 (5 bases). The germline V gene encodes CDR1 MNHNS and CDR2 SASEGT. This CDR3 has 17 residues. The germline V and J ends were trimmed by 2 bases and 6 bases, with 22 bases remaining between them.

The CDR3 loop reads CASSTTSGRAGTGELFF. CDR3 sequence (DNA): TGTGCCAGTAGTACTACTAGCGGGAGGGCCGGTACCGGGGAGCTGTTTTTT. The chain combines TRBV19 with TRBJ2-2, with TRBD2 identical over 13 bases. This CDR3 is 17 amino acids long. V dropped 4 bases and J dropped 5; count of bases not matched to a gene: 7. CDR1 and CDR2 (germline): LNHDA, SQIVND (reference sequence).